The 27 T cell receptor beta chains presented below share a single source sample, sequenced in a study of shared clonotypes between healthy human individuals. Profiling relied on immunoSEQ multiplex PCR, and the TCRdb table lists in-frame clones only, not all of them. The sample yields around 200,000 clones, about 66% seen once. The source material was memory CD4+ T cells sorted from blood. Subset here: CD45RA-negative fraction. All receptors come from a man aged 25-45 years in good health.

This chain joins TRBV7-2 and TRBJ2-3, with D unresolved. This CDR3 region has 12 residues. Trimming pared 5 bases from V and 4 bases from J, leaving 7 bases between. Germline values: CDR1 SGHTA, CDR2 FQGNSA. The CDR3 nucleotides read TGTGCCAGCAGCCCCACTCCAGATACGCAGTATTTT. Translating gives CASSPTPDTQYF.

This clone appeared once. The V call is TRBV19, the J call TRBJ2-7, with TRBD2 matching 8 bases. Germline V lookup: CDR1 LNHDA, CDR2 SQIVND (reference sequence). The V gene end was trimmed by 4 bases and the J gene end by 2 bases; junction bases not matched to a gene: 10. CDR3 length: 16 residues. The CDR3: CASSRLQAGEAYEQYF. CDR3 in DNA: TGTGCCAGTAGTAGATTACAAGCGGGGGAAGCCTACGAGCAGTACTTC. Full variable domain (rest looked up from reference TRBV19 and TRBJ2-7): DGGITQSPKYLFRKEGQNVTLSCEQNLNHDAMYWYRQDPGQGLRLIYYSQIVNDFQKGDIAEGYSVSREKKESFPLTVTSAQKNPTAFYLCASSRLQAGEAYEQYFGPGTRLTVT.

The chain combines TRBV5-1 with TRBJ2-1, with D possibly TRBD2 on 5 matching bases. V was clipped by 7 bases and J by 0 bases, with 23 bases between them. Germline V gene lookup returns CDR1 SGHRS and CDR2 YFSETQ. This CDR3 comprises 18 residues. The CDR3 DNA is TGCGCCAGCGGCTCGACGGGAAGGGCTGATAGCTCCTACAATGAGCAGTTCTTC. Translated, it gives CASGSTGRADSSYNEQFF.

This chain connects TRBV27 to TRBJ1-5, with D possibly TRBD1 on 5 matching bases. Trimming stripped 6 bases from V and 1 base from J, with 19 bases between. This CDR3 region has 17 residues. CDR1 and CDR2 from the germline V gene are MNHEY and SMNVEV (reference sequence). The CDR3 DNA reads TGTGCCAGCAGCGCTCTTGGGGGACTAGGGAGCAATCAGCCCCAGCATTTT. This codes for CASSALGGLGSNQPQHF.

CDR3 bases: TGTGCCAGCAACGGGGGACGGCGGGACACCCAAGAGACCCAGTACTTC. This codes for CASNGGRRDTQETQYF. The chain recombines TRBV6-6 with TRBJ2-5; D may match TRBD1 or TRBD2 (6 bases each). The CDR3 runs 16 residues. V was cut by 7 bases and J by 1 base, with 19 bases left in between. Germline lookup yields CDR1 MNHNY and CDR2 SVGAGI (reference sequence).

V is TRBV7-2 and J is TRBJ2-6; 10 positions agree with TRBD2. The germline V gene encodes CDR1 SGHTA and CDR2 FQGNSA. The CDR3 has 19 residues. Germline trimming cut 1 base from V and 2 bases from J; bases unmatched to any gene: 8. Here the CDR3 DNA reads TGTGCCAGCAGCTTAGGAGCTGCTAGCGGGAGACCTGGGGCCAACGTCCTGACTTTC. It is translated as CASSLGAASGRPGANVLTF.

The chain couples TRBV6-5 to TRBJ1-5, with 7 positions matching TRBD1. Germline V gene sequence: CDR1 MNHEY, CDR2 SVGAGI. CDR3 length equals 14 residues. Losses at the gene ends were 2 bases for V and 2 bases for J; bases not matched to a gene: 0. The CDR3 spells CASSYQGGNQPQHF. CDR3 coding DNA: TGTGCCAGCAGTTACCAGGGGGGCAATCAGCCCCAGCATTTT.

The chain is built from TRBV28 and TRBJ1-2, with D maybe TRBD1 (5 bases). Germline values: CDR1 MDHEN, CDR2 SYDVKM. The CDR3 has 13 residues. Between the trimmed V and J ends, which lost 2 bases and 4 bases, there was a span of 8 bases. CDR3 nucleotide sequence: TGTGCCAGCAGTTTAATGACAGTCTATGGCTACACCTTC. Its protein is CASSLMTVYGYTF.

This clone was detected a few times. The chain recombines TRBV9 with TRBJ2-3, with a possible D match to TRBD2 (6 bases). This CDR3 contains 17 residues. Germline values: CDR1 SGDLS, CDR2 YYNGEE. V was clipped by 1 base and J by 5 bases, with 20 bases between them. CDR3 in amino acids: CASSVSVGGGDQDTQYF. CDR3 sequence (DNA): TGTGCCAGCAGCGTATCGGTCGGGGGAGGAGATCAAGATACGCAGTATTTT.

This clone has only a few counts. V and J are TRBV19 and TRBJ2-7; no firm D call. V shed 3 bases and J shed 3 bases, with 12 bases lying between them. In germline, CDR1 is LNHDA, CDR2 SQIVND (reference sequence). This CDR3 has 14 residues. CDR3 bases: TGTGCCAGTAGTATGGCAAGCGCCCACTACGAGCAGTACTTC. Translated, it gives CASSMASAHYEQYF.

This clone was recorded a few times. The CDR3 DNA reads TGTGCCAGACAAGGGGGGAAAGAGACCCAGTACTTC. It yields the protein CARQGGKETQYF. The rearrangement joins TRBV2 to TRBJ2-5; D tentatively fits TRBD1 or TRBD2 (6 bases each). With 9 bases removed from V and 3 bases from J, the gap between germline ends came to 11 bases. This CDR3 is built from 12 residues. CDR1 is SNHLY, CDR2 FYNNEI, per germline.

The chain has TRBV11-2 and TRBJ1-1, with D tentatively TRBD1 (5 bases). Germline assignment: CDR1 SGHAT and CDR2 FQNNGV. The CDR3 covers 16 residues. V was shortened by 1 base and J by 0 bases, with 12 bases between the two germline ends. DNA of the CDR3: TGTGCCAGCAGCTTAGTATGGGGGAAAGTGAACACTGAAGCTTTCTTT. It yields the protein CASSLVWGKVNTEAFF.

The chain carries TRBV19 and TRBJ2-5, with no clear D. The germline CDR1 and CDR2 sequences are LNHDA and SQIVND (reference sequence). This CDR3 contains 13 residues. V was clipped by 5 bases and J by 2 bases, with 9 bases between them. CDR3 bases: TGTGCCAGTAGTGGTGGATTGCAAGAGACCCAGTACTTC. It codes for CASSGGLQETQYF.

The rearrangement joins TRBV5-1 to TRBJ2-7; 10 bases map to TRBD1. Germline V gene lookup returns CDR1 SGHRS and CDR2 YFSETQ. With 3 bases clipped from V and 5 bases from J, the junction kept 8 bases outside the gene matches. The CDR3 extends over 15 amino acids. CDR3 sequence (DNA): TGCGCCAGCAGCTCACTGACAGGGGGCCTGGACGAGCAGTACTTC. It translates to CASSSLTGGLDEQYF.

The sample holds a few counts of this clone. The genes are TRBV5-5 and TRBJ2-3, with D possibly TRBD2 on 6 matching bases. Germline lookup yields CDR1 SGHKS and CDR2 YYEKEE (reference sequence). V gave up 1 base and J gave up 0 bases, with 9 bases separating them. The CDR3 runs to 15 residues. The CDR3 region is CASSLLAESTDTQYF. The CDR3 region has the DNA TGTGCCAGCAGCTTGTTAGCGGAGAGCACAGATACGCAGTATTTT. The full variable domain, completed using reference TRBV5-5 and TRBJ2-3, is DAGVTQSPTHLIKTRGQQVTLRCSPISGHKSVSWYQQVLGQGPQFIFQYYEKEERGRGNFPDRFSARQFPNYSSELNVNALLLGDSALYLCASSLLAESTDTQYFGPGTRLTVL.

About this clone: One end of the junction fails to match germline, which may point to a read error. The J gene is TRBJ2-1, the V gene TRBV11-3, with 7 bases identical to TRBD2. CDR3 length: 17 amino acids. Per germline, CDR1 SGHNT and CDR2 YENEEA. CDR3 nucleotides: TGTGCCAGCAGCCCGTCGTCTCTAGCGGTTGCCTATAATGAGCAGTTCTTC. Its protein product is CASSPSSLAVAYNEQFF.

The table lists this clone with many counts. The rearrangement links TRBV11-2 to TRBJ1-1, with D maybe TRBD1 (6 bases). CDR1 SGHAT and CDR2 FQNNGV come from the germline V gene. This CDR3 contains 16 residues. Trimming removed 0 bases at V and 2 bases at J, with 13 bases between. CDR3 loop: CASSLEWGARNTEAFF. The DNA for the CDR3 is TGTGCCAGCAGCTTAGAATGGGGGGCGAGAAACACTGAAGCTTTCTTT.

The chain joins TRBV10-3 to TRBJ2-5, with 10 bases matching TRBD1. Germline V lookup: CDR1 ENHRY, CDR2 SYGVKD. The CDR3 loop spans 14 amino acids. After removal of 6 bases from V and 4 bases from J, the junction contained 5 bases not matched to a gene. The CDR3 DNA sequence: TGTGCCATCAGGAGACAGGGGGCCCGAGAGACCCAGTACTTC. It encodes CAIRRQGARETQYF.

This clone was counted many times. J is TRBJ2-7 and V is TRBV27; 9 nucleotides match TRBD1. V shed 5 bases, J shed 2 bases, and the junction held 7 bases outside the gene matches. The V gene's germline CDR1 is MNHEY and CDR2 SMNVEV (reference sequence). The CDR3 runs to 15 residues. CDR3: CASSEGTGKTYEQYF. CDR3 coding DNA: TGTGCCAGCAGTGAAGGGACAGGGAAAACCTACGAGCAGTACTTC.

The CDR3 DNA is TGTGCCAGAGCCGGGACAGGCACAGATACGCAGTATTTT. It yields the protein CARAGTGTDTQYF. The chain joins TRBV7-9 to TRBJ2-3; 7 bases are a match to TRBD1. This CDR3 is 13 amino acids long. Germline lookup yields CDR1 SEHNR and CDR2 FQNEAQ (reference sequence). Unmatched junction bases numbered 4, after V lost 9 bases and J lost 1 base.

This clone was seen many times. The chain recombines TRBV2 with TRBJ1-2; D call uncertain. V lost 4 bases and J lost 2, with 11 bases in between. In germline, CDR1 is SNHLY, CDR2 FYNNEI. The CDR3 covers 14 residues. In DNA, the CDR3 is TGTGCCAGCAGTGTGTCGGGCAGCAACTATGGCTACACCTTC. It specifies CASSVSGSNYGYTF. The whole variable domain, remainder taken from reference TRBV2 and TRBJ1-2, is EPEVTQTPSHQVTQMGQEVILRCVPISNHLYFYWYRQILGQKVEFLVSFYNNEISEKSEIFDDQFSVERPDGSNFTLKIRSTKLEDSAMYFCASSVSGSNYGYTFGSGTRLTVV.

The CDR3 spells CASSFIGGASGSDTQYF. In DNA, the CDR3 is TGTGCCAGCAGCTTTATTGGTGGGGCTAGCGGGAGCGATACGCAGTATTTT. The chain couples TRBV5-6 to TRBJ2-3; 10 bases agree with TRBD2. This CDR3 has 17 amino acids. CDR1 and CDR2 (germline): SGHDT, YYEEEE. V was clipped by 2 bases and J by 6 bases; unmatched bases: 12.

The sample holds a few counts of this clone. CDR3 in DNA: TGCGCCAGCAGCTTGGGGGCGGGAGGCCATTACAATGAGCAGTTCTTC. Translation: CASSLGAGGHYNEQFF. The rearrangement joins TRBV5-1 to TRBJ2-1; TRBD2 matches 8 bases. The CDR3 has 16 amino acids. V dropped 0 bases and J dropped 4; count of bases not matched to a gene: 6. Germline CDR1 and CDR2: SGHRS and YFSETQ. Variable domain in full (rest from reference TRBV5-1 and TRBJ2-1): KAGVTQTPRYLIKTRGQQVTLSCSPISGHRSVSWYQQTPGQGLQFLFEYFSETQRNKGNFPGRFSGRQFSNSRSEMNVSTLELGDSALYLCASSLGAGGHYNEQFFGPGTRLTVL.

There are a few counts of this clone. The chain combines TRBV7-2 with TRBJ1-3, with D maybe TRBD1 (6 bases). V lost 3 bases to trimming and J lost 2 bases, with 11 bases between them. The germline CDR1 and CDR2 sequences are SGHTA and FQGNSA. The CDR3 is 15 amino acids. The CDR3 nucleotides are TGTGCCAGCAGCTTCCAGGGGCACGCTGGAAACACCATATATTTT. This translates into CASSFQGHAGNTIYF.

This clone appeared a few times. The chain is built from TRBV29-1 and TRBJ1-2, with a tentative D call TRBD1 (5 bases). From germline, CDR1 is SQVTM and CDR2 ANQGSEA. The CDR3 extends over 14 amino acids. Trimming took 0 bases from V and 2 from J, leaving 10 bases between them. The CDR3 spells CSVEEGVQNYGYTF. The CDR3 DNA is TGCAGCGTTGAAGAGGGGGTGCAAAACTATGGCTACACCTTC.

Worth noting for this clone: The sample has other DNA sequences that encode this CDR3 too. The rearrangement joins TRBV19 to TRBJ2-5, with 8 bases lining up with TRBD2. The CDR3 contains 15 residues. V trimming: 3 bases; J trimming: 2 bases; junction bases outside the gene matches: 5. Germline assignment: CDR1 LNHDA and CDR2 SQIVND (reference sequence). CDR3 in amino acids: CASSISSGLQETQYF. The CDR3 DNA reads as TGTGCCAGTAGTATCTCTAGCGGGCTACAAGAGACCCAGTACTTC.

This chain uses TRBV18 with TRBJ1-3; D is unresolved. CDR3 size: 13 residues. The V gene's germline CDR1 is KGHSH and CDR2 LQKENI. V was trimmed by 6 bases and J by 4 bases, leaving 10 bases between them. CDR3 bases: TGTGCCAGCTCGGAAGGGCAAGGAAACACCATATATTTT. It encodes CASSEGQGNTIYF.